This T cell receptor beta chain derives from a study of cytomegalovirus exposure and HLA in healthy donors (dated by TCRdb to 2016 to 2017). Describing the broader study: An earlier analysis of 587 of the donors reported 250 to 300 Gb of sequence data and 90 million to 120 million unique TCR beta sequences obtained from approximately 180 million T cells. In the later analysis, no new phenotypic data were used to find candidate immune exposures; instead, reliance was placed on TCR beta sequences and their occurrence across donors. About 300 gigabases of sequencing data and tens of millions of unique TCR sequences were included in an early release covering 500 to 750 HLA-typed donors. Donor age, sex, ethnicity and CMV serostatus were compiled alongside the repertoire data. Of the roughly 400 genotyped donors, 65% to 90% fell in the genetic ancestry cluster associated with self-reported Caucasian donors. In a later genetic analysis, genome-wide SNP genotypes for about three fifths of the roughly 670 donors were used, and that subset was treated as a discovery cohort. To predict cytomegalovirus infection status, the study brought together high-throughput TCR immunosequencing, statistical association of individual TCRs with disease status, and machine learning. Both class I and class II loci were covered by HLA typing, at four-digit resolution. Roughly 5 DR-DQ haplotypes were handled as single units for association and clustering, since linkage in the cohort was strong. A later analysis re-analyzed previously published TCR beta repertoires from 666 donors and added high-resolution HLA genotyping to study TCR occurrence patterns. A separate validation cohort of some 130 different subjects was used in addition to the 666-subject first cohort. The number of typed donors differed by locus: roughly 629-640 for A, B, C, DRB1 and DQB1; some 540 for DQA1; over 600 for DPA1; and around 490 for DPB1. An earlier analysis of 587 of the donors used high-throughput TCR beta sequencing to judge whether each TCR beta V gene segment behaved as functional or pseudogenic. Among about 370 genotyped donors of the cohort, an average of about 240,000 unique TCR beta nucleotide sequences was sequenced per donor, of which roughly 18% were non-productive. All discovery cohort repertoires had been generated on a single sequencing platform. Using immunosequencing, the study profiled T cell repertoires from around 680 subjects and related those repertoires to cytomegalovirus serostatus. The aim of the study was to test whether cataloging public T cell receptors could identify signatures of past pathogen exposure. Overall results and qualifications from the work: In a later analysis, HLA-associated TCR beta chains showed more clonal expansion and lower generation probabilities than non-associated chains that were equally common. The study gave a list of around 170 TCR beta chains associated with cytomegalovirus. Broadly in line with IMGT annotations, most TCR beta V segments showed up in productive rearrangements about 87% or about 30% of the time in an earlier analysis of several hundred of the donors. A cluster of highly shared sequence variants was judged likely to represent a technical artifact of the sequencing pipeline. Compared with the roughly 700-donor mean, donors in an Asian-associated ancestry cluster had fewer N-insertions in productive TCRs, according to a later genetic analysis. A further reported finding was that TCR beta sequences accurately predicted the HLA-A and HLA-B alleles for most subjects in the first cohort. In a later analysis, several top co-occurrence clusters were reported to appear linked to parvovirus B19, influenza, CMV and Epstein-Barr virus. While some public TCRs were present in many individuals, most TCR sequences turned up only very rarely across donors. According to a later analysis, most CMV-associated TCR beta chains appeared to be HLA-restricted, and the HLA associations seemed to be driven largely by CMV exposure. The earlier analysis of 587 of the donors excluded fewer than 20 rarely observed V segments, including chromosome 9 orphons, because counts were too low. CMV serostatus was the only immune exposure information available for the cohort. Assigning TCR associations to individual alleles was difficult when HLA alleles, especially DR and DQ, strongly co-occurred. The classifier was reported to diagnose cytomegalovirus status with high specificity and sensitivity in both the original and validation cohorts. The presence/absence analyses assumed that sequencing depth was roughly uniform across donors, and that assumption may not be true. Linkage disequilibrium might explain the correlated functional status among segregating V segments, but an unknown experimental factor could not be excluded. This cohort had only TCR beta chains sequenced, and the lack of alpha or paired-chain data limited which features could be detected. The 87-base-pair reads could not distinguish some IMGT-functional V segments, including TRBV6-2 and TRBV6-3, so those segments were excluded. The authors suggested that the approach could potentially be generalized to other disease states and immunological phenotypes. Because HLA typing was unavailable for some donors at each locus, only the typed subset was used in association tests. A later genetic analysis associated a missense DCLRE1C variant with V-gene and J-gene trimming of TCR beta chains, and an independent cohort replicated the association. In vitro tests confirmed that a few of the cytomegalovirus-associated TCR beta chains recognize cytomegalovirus antigens. A later analysis associated about 17,000 TCR beta sequences with specific HLA alleles at a false discovery rate of 0.05. A later analysis found that TCR association rates varied across HLA loci, with DRB1 alleles showing the most associated TCRs and HLA-C alleles the fewest.

Comments on this clone: The target of this receptor is not known. Per-base qualities were not stored, and no clone one base away is much larger.

V drops 1 base and J drops 5 bases, leaving 6 bases in between. From its cysteine to its phenylalanine, the CDR3 spans 13 amino acids. Solely the CDR3 DNA is kept, with 39 bases framed from the first base. The germline V gene (reference sequence) sets CDR1 to MNHEY and CDR2 to SMNVEV. The cohort comprised some 730 healthy bone marrow donors. At the time of sampling, all cohort members were nominally healthy, though unrecorded immune exposures were likely present. The donor tested CMV seronegative, placing the donor among the 352 seronegative members of the cohort. Every donor gave a peripheral blood sample, and the peripheral blood mononuclear cells from that sample were used for TCR beta sequencing. Genomic DNA was extracted from the blood cell samples with the Qiagen DNeasy Blood Extraction Kit. Library method: the immunoSEQ multiplex PCR assay. For the multiplex PCR, a mixture combining 60 forward primers for TCR Vbeta segments and 13 reverse primers for TCR Jbeta segments was used. Amplification of the CDR3 region of rearranged TCR beta genes was performed with a multiplex PCR assay on genomic DNA. Amplified TCR beta libraries were sequenced as 87-base-pair reads on the Illumina HiSeq System. Regarding the original processing steps: Across the 600 to 700 repertoires, a later analysis counted 80 million or so unique TCR beta chains, some 11 million of which were shared by at least two donors. Raw reads were error-corrected and collapsed into unique sequences by a nearest-neighbor algorithm in which closely related sequences were merged to remove PCR and sequencing errors. V, D and J gene segments were assigned by aligning CDR3 sequences to IMGT reference sequences. For a sequence to be retained, at least a six-nucleotide match to both a V gene segment and a J gene segment was required. Rearrangements were called productive when the CDR3 lacked stop codons and stayed in frame with V and J; all others were non-productive. CDR3 was defined according to IMGT convention as the region running from the second conserved V-encoded cysteine to the conserved J-encoded phenylalanine. In an earlier analysis of approximately 500 of the donors, sequences lacking an unambiguous match to a single V gene segment were excluded. An earlier analysis of 587 of the donors called V segments functional above 56.7% productive rearrangements and segregating when the between-donor standard deviation exceeded 5%. A statistical classification framework was built for diagnosing cytomegalovirus status from the catalog of TCR beta chain sequences. A later analysis assigned V and J genes by comparing TCR nucleotide sequences with IMGT/GENE-DB human TR gene sequences. Using the TCRdist pipeline, a later analysis assigned CDR3 sequences along with most-parsimonious VDJ recombination scenarios. In a later analysis, each TCR beta chain was defined by its CDR3 amino acid sequence together with its V-gene family, and reads lacking a unique V-gene family were excluded. A later analysis removed 550 to 700 highly shared, low-generation-probability nucleotide sequences to deal with suspected cross-contamination and a sequencing artifact. In a later analysis, a clonal expansion index was calculated for each public chain from normalized within-repertoire ranks of inferred template counts. In a later analysis, generation probabilities were computed using a VDJ recombination model fitted to out-of-frame rearrangements, and the results were checked against IGoR. In a later analysis, TCR-TCR, TCR-HLA and TCR-CMV co-occurrence was scored with hypergeometric tests, and a repertoire-size bias correction was applied to TCR pairs. False discovery rates were estimated in a later analysis by permuting HLA or CMV assignments 20 times. In a later analysis, co-occurring TCRs were grouped using DBSCAN, with TCRdist sequence similarity added in when clustering inside HLA-allele-positive subsets. Repertoires with fewer than 30,000 or more than 120,000 public chains, plus five repertoires with anomalous nucleotide sharing, were excluded from co-occurrence clustering. The source is immuneACCESS, and TCRdb retained only in-frame sequences with V and J called. Part of the clones is not carried over; for the studies checked, unresolved V genes explain less than half of this, and the remainder is unexplained. That table furnishes V, J and clone size, whereas the DNA furnished D and trimming. This sample gives 170,000 or so clones in total; almost 85% of them show up just once. Under 0.6% of the sample belongs to the ten largest clones.

The rearranged chain carries TRBV27 and TRBJ2-1; there is no confident call for the D gene. This clonotype was obtained from a woman aged 45 to 65 in good health and CMV-seronegative. Sequencing was performed on PBMCs. The CDR3 loop reads CASSLLQNNEQFF. The nucleotide sequence reads as follows: TGTGCCAGCAGTTTATTGCAGAACAATGAGCAGTTCTTC.